The clone carrying this T cell receptor beta chain was seen repeatedly, ten times or more. Sample-barcoded 5' priming and a J-beta primer mix drove a second PCR of about 6 to 12 cycles. Each CDR3 protein is one row after TCRdb ran MiXCR on the 5' RACE reads. This sample has more than 750,000 distinct CDR3 sequences, with just under 30% found just once. The study recruited healthy Caucasian donors from Russia who were aged about 6 to 90. The data belong to a study of blood T cells in healthy people across ages. The CDR3 is made up of 16 amino acids. J gave up 0 bases and V 0 bases, and 2 bases lay outside the gene matches. Germline CDR1 LGHDT, CDR2 YNNKEL (reference sequence). The sample was also reused in another study, on T cells of mothers and their children.

Sequenced: blood. This chain uses TRBV3-1 with TRBJ2-1; 7 bases fit TRBD1. This receptor was taken from a woman in her thirties or forties in good health. CDR3: CASSQDGDSSYNEQFF. The CDR3 region has the DNA TGTGCCAGCAGCCAAGACGGGGACAGCTCCTACAATGAGCAGTTCTTC.